The entry that follows covers one T cell receptor (beta chain) sequence. Its specific antigen is unknown. Per-nucleotide qualities are absent, and no much larger clonotype sits a single base away. This sample was included in a study of shared clonotypes between healthy human individuals (TCRdb year 2020). For the wider study: The cohort comprised a couple of women and a few men aged 18 to 49 years. To estimate repertoire size and how much clonotype sharing occurs between individuals, the study deeply sequenced the blood TCR repertoires of several healthy adults. Leukapheresis yielded between about 0.8 and 8.9 billion PBMCs per donor. For each donor, CD4 naive and CD4 memory were each run on three plates, CD8 naive on two plates, and CD8 memory on one plate. Different laboratories and diverse techniques were used to prepare libraries and sequence TCR repertoires, to increase sequencing depth and limit assay-specific biases.

CDR3 length: 15 amino acids, cysteine to phenylalanine. The kept DNA is CDR3 alone, 45 bases in frame from the first base. A distance of 11 bases separates the germline ends of V and J, which lose 1 base and 4 bases respectively. CDR1 WSHSY and CDR2 SAAADI were looked up in the germline V gene. Using the deep immunoSEQ assay, TCR CDR3 regions were amplified from genomic DNA by multiplex PCR. Genomic DNA extracted from each cell subset was distributed evenly over all wells of several immunoSEQ 96-well plates, and each plate served as one replicate. For sorted subsets, approximately 200 ng of genomic DNA, equivalent to around 30,000 T cell genomes, went into each replicate PCR. Purified libraries were measured with a Qubit 3.0 fluorometer, size-checked on a Bioanalyzer 2100, and measured again with the KAPA Library Quantification kit. Each immunoSEQ 96-well plate was sequenced on its own single-read 150-cycle Illumina NextSeq 550 flow cell. The study's processing was this. Because the immunoSEQ output included only junctional sequences and no quality scores, the filtering could not be the same as the filtering used for full-length reads. To assign V/J genes and CDR3, sequences were annotated using PyIR, a Python wrapper for IgBLAST v1.9, with IMGT germline references. Any read was removed if the V/J assignment was weak (E-value above 1e-6), the CDR3 was missing, or the read contained stop codons, out-of-frame junctions, or ambiguous translated residues. V3J clonotypes were defined by identical inferred V gene, J gene, and CDR3 amino acid sequence. To compute the percentage overlap between repertoires, the number of shared unique clonotypes was divided by the size of the smaller repertoire. Three approaches were used to assess repertoire richness: RTK rarefaction, the Chao1 estimator, and Recon v2.1 estimates of unobserved clonotypes. Generation probabilities for all TCRbeta clonotypes obtained by the gDNA method from several donors were computed using OLGA. TCRdb obtained this table from immuneACCESS and retained in-frame rearrangements with V and J assigned. These tables miss some clones; where compared with another copy, unresolved V genes account for less than half of the shortfall, and the remainder is unexplained. D and trimming come from the DNA, and the V and J calls and clone size come from that table. The sample data list some 2 million clones, and approximately 94% of these were observed just once. The biggest ten clones account for under 1.5% of the sample.

CD8 naive samples were CD45RO-negative cells positively selected for CCR7, giving a CD45RA+CCR7+ population that excluded TemRA cells. Donors were healthy HIV-negative adults with no recently reported acute infections or vaccinations. All donors were Caucasian adults living in Nashville, Tennessee, USA. Blood was collected by leukapheresis, and PBMCs were isolated by Ficoll-Histopaque density gradient centrifugation and then cryopreserved in liquid nitrogen vapor phase. Analytical flow cytometry was used to check the purity and quantity of every magnetically sorted T cell population. Each sorted fraction had its genomic DNA isolated and then quantified by UV absorbance on a Nanodrop 2000c. Beyond this particular receptor, the publication reports: Naive subsets generally had larger estimated clonotype richness than memory subsets did. Pairwise subsampling indicated that sequencing depth was expected to affect the degree of clonotype sharing among donors. Compared with non-shared clonotypes, the clonotypes found in all four sorted-subset donors had higher generation probabilities. Because the study included a small number of donors, the genetic and exposure-history diversity represented was limited. Sampling was limited to blood, and TCR repertoires in tissue likely differ from TCR repertoires in blood. About 5% of naive CD4, 3.5% of naive CD8, 2.3% of memory CD4, and less than 0.45% of memory CD8 clonotypes were shared across several donors. Incomplete sequencing was indicated by rarefaction of sorted-subset datasets, despite the large sequencing depth.

The receptor's source is a man aged 18 to 29 in good health. The sample taken for sequencing was naive CD8+ T cells sorted from blood. The cell subset or site tag for this specimen amounts to: CD45RA+CCR7+. The chain was built from TRBV10-2 and TRBJ1-5; the D gene is perhaps TRBD1, on 6 matching bases. The DNA sequence follows: TGCGCCAGCAGTGAGTACCAGGGGCTTAATCAGCCCCAGCATTTT. Its translation is CASSEYQGLNQPQHF.